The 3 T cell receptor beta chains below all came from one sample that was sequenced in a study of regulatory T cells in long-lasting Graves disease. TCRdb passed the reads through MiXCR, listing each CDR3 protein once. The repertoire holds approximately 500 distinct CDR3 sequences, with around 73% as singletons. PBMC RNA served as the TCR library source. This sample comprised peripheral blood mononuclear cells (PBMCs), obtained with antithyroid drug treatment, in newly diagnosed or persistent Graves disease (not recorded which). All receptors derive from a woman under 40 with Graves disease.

In DNA form, the CDR3 reads TGTGCCAGTAAAGCCTCCGGGATAAACTATGGCTACACCTTC. This codes for CASKASGINYGYTF. The chain uses TRBV19 and TRBJ1-2; D gene unclear. Trimming shortened V by 7 bases and J by 2 bases, and 14 bases separated the two germline ends. The germline V gene encodes CDR1 LNHDA and CDR2 SQIVND (reference sequence). The CDR3 loop spans 14 amino acids.

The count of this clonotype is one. The CDR3 loop reads CASSPRTGTSGNTIYF. CDR3 in DNA: TGTGCCAGCAGCCCCCGGACAGGGACCTCTGGAAACACCATATATTTT. The chain uses TRBV7-8 and TRBJ1-3, with 8 bases fitting TRBD1. The CDR3 is made up of 16 amino acids. Looked up from germline, CDR1 is SGHVS and CDR2 is FQNEAQ. V lost 5 bases, J lost 0 bases, and 6 bases stayed unmatched.

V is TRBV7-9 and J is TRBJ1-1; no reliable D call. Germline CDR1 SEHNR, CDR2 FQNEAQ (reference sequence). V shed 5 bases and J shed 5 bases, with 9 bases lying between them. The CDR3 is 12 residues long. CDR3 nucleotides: TGTGCCAGCAGCCCGGTAGGGACTGAAGCTTTCTTT. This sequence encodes CASSPVGTEAFF.